The 2 T cell receptor beta chains given below trace back to one sample, sequenced in a study of T cell repertoires in cytomegalovirus infection. TCRdb reprocessed the reads with MiXCR, giving one entry per CDR3 protein. Of hundreds of thousands of distinct CDR3 sequences listed, 25% to 40% are singletons. For these TCRs, the target antigens are not known. The sample was cultured CD8+ T cells from PBMCs, taken from culture after CMV antigen stimulation. These TCRs come from a human donor in good health (CMV status not recorded). Some clones in this sample may be carry-over from other donors' samples.

V gene TRBV27 combines with J gene TRBJ2-7; perhaps TRBD2 as D (7 bases). V gave up 3 bases and J gave up 0 bases, with 33 bases separating them. The germline V gene has CDR1 MNHEY and CDR2 SMNVEV (reference sequence). The CDR3 has 22 amino acids. The CDR3 sequence: CASSFSLPGDPSGEGNSYEQYF. In nucleotides, the CDR3 is TGTGCCAGCAGTTTTAGCCTGCCAGGGGACCCTTCGGGGGAGGGGAACTCCTACGAGCAGTACTTC.

This clonotype was observed a handful of times. This sequence joins TRBV7-9 and TRBJ1-1; D remains unclear. The germline V and J ends were trimmed by 1 base and 1 base, with 10 bases remaining between them. The CDR3 sequence is 15 residues long. The V gene's germline CDR1 is SEHNR and CDR2 FQNEAQ (reference sequence). CDR3 sequence (DNA): TGTGCCAGCAGCTTAGTTATAGGCCCGAACACTGAAGCTTTCTTT. It yields the protein CASSLVIGPNTEAFF.